Listed here is a single T cell receptor beta chain. What antigen it recognizes has not been identified. No base quality information exists; no much larger clone differs at one position. This entry belongs to a study of technical replicates of blood from several donors (dated by TCRdb to between 2016 and 2019). The germline V gene (reference sequence) provides CDR1 SGHNT and CDR2 YYREEE. A distance of 23 bases separates the germline ends of V and J, which lose 4 bases and 4 bases respectively. The CDR3 runs 17 amino acids, cysteine and phenylalanine included. Only the CDR3 DNA is retained, 51 bases long and in frame from the first base. The receptor library was made with the immunoSEQ multiplex PCR assay. The table was pulled from immuneACCESS by TCRdb, which kept in-frame rearrangements only. Such tables lose some clones; where checked, under half of the loss comes from unresolved V genes, and the rest has no known cause. The sample table holds around 80,000 clones, of which 85% to 95% were seen once. The ten biggest clones cover approximately 0.25% of the sample.

The sequenced sample consisted of T cells isolated from PBMCs. This TCR was sampled from a human donor in good health. The chain is encoded by TRBV5-4 joined to TRBJ2-5, with TRBD1 perhaps the D gene, on 6 matching bases. Read as DNA, the sequence is TGTGCCAGCAGCGGACCGGGCAGGGGTGCTGGGGGAGAGACCCAGTACTTC. Its coded protein is CASSGPGRGAGGETQYF.